This TCR beta chain was found in a study of early T cells in non-severe SARS-CoV-2 infection. In the study overall: Sequencing input comprised bulk RNA from unsorted whole blood; chain pairing was not available. Whole-study results and caveats: Private and CD4 specificities were missed by VDJdb matching, skewed to anti-spike CD8.

Germline V gives CDR1 SGHNT, CDR2 YYREEE (reference sequence). V was shortened by 4 bases and J by 2 bases, with 9 bases between the two germline ends. This CDR3 contains 13 residues. Individual cDNA molecules were tagged with unique molecular identifiers. From the 5' RACE reads, TCRdb called clonotypes with MiXCR, one entry per CDR3 protein. Of under 45,000 distinct CDR3 sequences in the sample, approximately 8% were seen once. Regarding this clonotype: Its antigen is unidentified.

The sequence derives from an adult who was a healthcare worker with PCR-confirmed SARS-CoV-2 infection or an uninfected control (not recorded which). The sample in question was whole blood, obtained at baseline. The genes are TRBV5-4 and TRBJ2-5; the D is unclear. The CDR3 region is CASSTRDQETQYF. The CDR3 coding sequence is TGTGCCAGCAGCACAAGAGATCAAGAGACCCAGTACTTC.